Following are 20 T cell receptor beta chains from one sample sequenced in a study of blood T cells in healthy people across ages. Using a J-beta primer mix together with a sample-barcoded 5' primer, a second PCR was run for roughly 7 to 11 cycles. TCRdb itself ran the 5' RACE reads through MiXCR, one entry per CDR3 protein. The sample has more than 700,000 distinct CDR3 sequences, about 42% seen once; the top ten hold over 15%. Specimen: blood. The receptors stem from an elderly man in good health.

This chain joins TRBV29-1 and TRBJ2-1; 10 bases fit TRBD2. Germline CDR1 and CDR2: SQVTM and ANQGSEA. V shed 6 bases and J 9 bases; nucleotides not matched to a gene: 11. The CDR3 consists of 14 residues. In nucleotides, the CDR3 is TGCAGCGTGGCTCTAGCGGGAGCGTCGGGTGAGCAGTTCTTC. As protein: CSVALAGASGEQFF.

J is TRBJ2-4 and V is TRBV10-1, with D possibly TRBD2 on 5 matching bases. V gave up 0 bases and J gave up 9 bases, with 9 bases separating them. Germline lookup yields CDR1 WNHNN and CDR2 SYGVQD (reference sequence). The CDR3 totals 13 residues. The CDR3 reads CASSESGGSIQYF. The CDR3 region has the DNA TGCGCCAGCAGTGAGTCGGGTGGGAGCATTCAGTACTTC.

This clonotype was recorded many times. V gene TRBV15 combines with J gene TRBJ2-1; 9 positions match TRBD2. V shed 1 base and J 7 bases; nucleotides not matched to a gene: 5. Germline CDR1 LNHNV, CDR2 YYDKDF (reference sequence). The CDR3 loop spans 15 amino acids. CDR3 protein: CATSRAREGRNEQFF. DNA of the CDR3: TGTGCCACCAGCAGAGCGCGGGAGGGCCGGAATGAGCAGTTCTTC.

The chain links TRBV6-2 or TRBV6-3 to TRBJ2-4; 10 nucleotides agree with TRBD2. The DNA matches TRBJ2-7 better at its end, which makes the J call doubtful. CDR1 is MNHEY and CDR2 is SVGEGT in the germline V gene. The CDR3 has 17 residues. The CDR3 spells CASSYGIAGGTTYEQYF. The CDR3, as DNA: TGTGCCAGCAGTTATGGTATAGCGGGAGGAACCACCTACGAGCAGTACTTC.

This clonotype was recorded a few times. The gene calls are TRBV2 and TRBJ2-5; 10 nucleotides line up with TRBD2. CDR3 length: 13 amino acids. Germline V gives CDR1 SNHLY, CDR2 FYNNEI. With V trimmed by 7 bases and J by 2 bases, 1 base remained unmatched. Written as DNA, the CDR3 is TGTGCCAGCAAAGCGGGAGGGCAAGAGACCCAGTACTTC. Translating gives CASKAGGQETQYF. The variable domain in full, completed from reference TRBV2 and TRBJ2-5, reads EPEVTQTPSHQVTQMGQEVILRCVPISNHLYFYWYRQILGQKVEFLVSFYNNEISEKSEIFDDQFSVERPDGSNFTLKIRSTKLEDSAMYFCASKAGGQETQYFGPGTRLLVL.

The V call is TRBV11-2, the J call TRBJ2-7; D possibly corresponds to TRBD1 (6 bases). The CDR3 extends over 14 amino acids. Per germline, CDR1 SGHAT and CDR2 FQNNGV. V was pared by 3 bases and J by 3 bases, with 12 bases between. As DNA, the CDR3 is TGTGCCAGCAGCTTTGGACAGACCAACTACGAGCAGTACTTC. Protein product: CASSFGQTNYEQYF. The variable domain in full, with the rest retrieved from reference TRBV11-2 and TRBJ2-7, is EAGVAQSPRYKIIEKRQSVAFWCNPISGHATLYWYQQILGQGPKLLIQFQNNGVVDDSQLPKDRFSAERLKGVDSTLKIQPAKLEDSAVYLCASSFGQTNYEQYFGPGTRLTVT.

This clonotype was found many times. V and J are TRBV7-2 and TRBJ1-6, with 10 positions matching TRBD1. This CDR3 has 16 residues. Looked up from germline, CDR1 is SGHTA and CDR2 is FQGNSA. Trimming took 1 base from V and 8 from J; bases not matched to a gene: 5. The CDR3 bases are TGTGCCAGCAGCTTAGTTCCTGGGACAGGGGATTCACCCCTCCACTTT. It is translated as CASSLVPGTGDSPLHF.

In regard to this clonotype: A read error may explain this, as a much larger clone is one base away. The chain is built from TRBV5-1 and TRBJ2-1, with 7 bases matching TRBD2. The last part of the DNA fits TRBJ2-7 better; the J call may be wrong. The CDR3 totals 16 residues. Germline CDR1 is SGHRS and CDR2 is YFSETQ. The CDR3 protein is CASSRSRGSGYNEQYF. CDR3 coding DNA: TGCGCCAGCAGCCGTTCGCGGGGGAGTGGGTACAATGAGCAGTACTTC.

J is TRBJ2-4 and V is TRBV5-5; TRBD1 agrees at 7 bases. The assigned J gene may be wrong: the sequence end matches TRBJ2-7 better. This CDR3 region has 15 residues. The germline CDR1 and CDR2 sequences are SGHKS and YYEKEE (reference sequence). CDR3 in amino acids: CASSLVGGSAREQYF. CDR3 sequence (DNA): TGTGCCAGCAGCCTTGTAGGGGGCTCGGCTCGCGAGCAGTACTTC.

The chain is built from TRBV2 and TRBJ2-5; D remains ambiguous. The CDR3 runs to 14 residues. Trimming took off 8 bases at V and 1 base at J, with 14 bases between the two ends. Germline V gene sequence: CDR1 SNHLY, CDR2 FYNNEI. The CDR3 bases are TGTGCCAGCGTCCCCGGATCTACCCAAGAGACCCAGTACTTC. Translating it yields CASVPGSTQETQYF.

The CDR3: CASSNRIPSTDTQYF. As DNA, the CDR3 is TGTGCCAGCAGCAATCGGATTCCTAGCACAGATACGCAGTATTTT. The chain uses TRBV7-2 and TRBJ2-3; D not certain. Germline CDR1 SGHTA, CDR2 FQGNSA. The CDR3 loop spans 15 amino acids. Trimming took 5 bases from V and 0 from J, leaving 12 bases between them.

This clonotype was seen only a few times. This chain joins TRBV5-1 and TRBJ2-1; either TRBD1 or TRBD2 may fit D (5 bases each). The ends were cut back, 1 base at V and 9 bases at J, with 14 bases in the middle. There are 14 residues in the CDR3. CDR1 and CDR2 from the germline V gene are SGHRS and YFSETQ. The CDR3 loop reads CASSLSQGRGEQFF. CDR3 DNA sequence: TGCGCCAGCAGCTTGAGTCAGGGCCGGGGTGAGCAGTTCTTC.

The chain couples TRBV12-3 or TRBV12-4 to TRBJ2-3; possible D gene TRBD2, 5 bases. The CDR3 has 17 residues. Trimming cost V 3 bases and J 0 bases, with 16 bases left between them. In DNA form, the CDR3 reads TGTGCCAGCAGTTTCAGGTCCGCGGGCAGAAGCACAGATACGCAGTATTTT. Protein sequence: CASSFRSAGRSTDTQYF.

This clonotype was observed a handful of times. V gene TRBV7-2 combines with J gene TRBJ2-7; D is perhaps TRBD1 (5 bases). The V and J ends lost 1 base and 6 bases respectively, with 16 bases between them. CDR3 length: 15 residues. Germline V lookup: CDR1 SGHTA, CDR2 FQGNSA. The DNA for the CDR3 is TGTGCCAGCAGCTTAGGGAGCAGGGAAGAGTCCGAGCAGTACTTC. Its translation: CASSLGSREESEQYF.

The V and J genes are TRBV2 and TRBJ2-7; D is perhaps TRBD2 (6 bases). Gene TRBJ2-5 matches the end of the DNA better, so the J call may be wrong. Germline V gene data show CDR1 as SNHLY and CDR2 as FYNNEI. There are 15 residues in the CDR3. The CDR3, as DNA: TGTGCCAGCAGTTCCCGTGTGGGCGGGAAAGAGACCCAGTACTTC. Translated, it gives CASSSRVGGKETQYF.

The chain links TRBV20-1 to TRBJ2-3, with a weak D call TRBD2 (5 bases). Germline lookup yields CDR1 DFQATT and CDR2 SNEGSKA (reference sequence). Trimming took 0 bases from V and 2 from J, leaving 12 bases between them. The CDR3 has 15 amino acids. CDR3 residues: CSARDPRTPTDTQYF. As DNA, the CDR3 is TGCAGTGCTAGAGATCCCCGGACTCCCACAGATACGCAGTATTTT.

J is TRBJ2-5 and V is TRBV28; 10 nucleotides agree with TRBD1. The DNA end favors TRBJ2-4, so the J call may be wrong. Germline V gene sequence: CDR1 MDHEN, CDR2 SYDVKM. This CDR3 has 20 amino acids. In DNA form, the CDR3 reads TGTGCCAGCAGTCCCCCGGCGGGACAGGGGATGGGTAGGACCAAAAACATTCAGTACTTC. Amino acids: CASSPPAGQGMGRTKNIQYF.

The genes are TRBV6-6 and TRBJ2-1; 9 nucleotides agree with TRBD1. Trimming took 5 bases from V and 8 from J; bases not matched to a gene: 4. This CDR3 contains 13 residues. Germline V gene sequence: CDR1 MNHNY, CDR2 SVGAGI (reference sequence). CDR3: CASSNTGGDEQFF. Here the CDR3 DNA reads TGTGCCAGCAGTAATACAGGGGGCGATGAGCAGTTCTTC.

This clonotype was recorded a few times. The chain recombines TRBV7-2 with TRBJ2-7; TRBD2 is a possible D gene (5 bases). Germline CDR1 reads SGHTA; CDR2 reads FQGNSA. The V end lost 4 bases, the J end lost 3 bases, and 10 bases lay between the germline ends. The CDR3 covers 13 residues. CDR3 sequence reads: CASSSEGFYEQYF. CDR3 in DNA: TGTGCCAGCAGCTCTGAGGGATTCTACGAGCAGTACTTC. Supplemented by reference TRBV7-2 and TRBJ2-7, the full variable domain reads GAGVSQSPSNKVTEKGKDVELRCDPISGHTALYWYRQSLGQGLEFLIYFQGNSAPDKSGLPSDRFSAERTGGSVSTLTIQRTQQEDSAVYLCASSSEGFYEQYFGPGTRLTVT.

Concerning this clonotype itself: Just one base apart from a much larger clone, this may be a read error. The chain employs TRBV6-2 or TRBV6-3 and TRBJ2-3; 7 bases match TRBD2. The CDR3 is 14 residues long. Germline loops: CDR1 MNHEY, CDR2 SVGEGT. The CDR3 DNA reads as TGTACCAGCAACGGGCGGGAGCGCACAGATACGCAGTATTTT. Its protein is CTSNGRERTDTQYF.